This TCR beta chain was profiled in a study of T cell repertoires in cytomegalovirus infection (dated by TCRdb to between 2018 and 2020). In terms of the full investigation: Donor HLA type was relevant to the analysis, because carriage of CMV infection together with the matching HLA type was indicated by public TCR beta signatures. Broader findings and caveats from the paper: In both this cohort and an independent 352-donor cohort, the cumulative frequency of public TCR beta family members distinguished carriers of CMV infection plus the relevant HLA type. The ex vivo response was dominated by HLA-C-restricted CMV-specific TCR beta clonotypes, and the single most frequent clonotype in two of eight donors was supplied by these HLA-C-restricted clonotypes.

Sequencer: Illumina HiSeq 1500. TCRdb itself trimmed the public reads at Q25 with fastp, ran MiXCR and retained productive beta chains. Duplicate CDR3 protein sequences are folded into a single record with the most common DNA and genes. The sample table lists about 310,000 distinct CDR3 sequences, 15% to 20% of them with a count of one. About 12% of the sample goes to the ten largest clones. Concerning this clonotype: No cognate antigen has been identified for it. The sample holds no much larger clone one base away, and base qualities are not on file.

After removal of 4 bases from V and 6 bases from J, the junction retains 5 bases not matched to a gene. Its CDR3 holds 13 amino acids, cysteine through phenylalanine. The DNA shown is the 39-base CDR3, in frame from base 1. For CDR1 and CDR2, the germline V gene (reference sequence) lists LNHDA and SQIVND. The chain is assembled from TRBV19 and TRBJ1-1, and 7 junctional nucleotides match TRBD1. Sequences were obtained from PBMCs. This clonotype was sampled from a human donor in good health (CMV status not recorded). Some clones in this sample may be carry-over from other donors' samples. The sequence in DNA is TGTGCCAGTAGTAATTCAGACAGGGCTGAAGCTTTCTTT. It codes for CASSNSDRAEAFF.